A single sample gave rise to the 25 T cell receptor delta chains below, sequenced in a study of γδ T cells in repeated Plasmodium falciparum infection. TCRdb reapplied CATT to the multiplex PCR reads. The top ten hold roughly 9.5% of the sample, which has 75,000 to 95,000 delta-chain clones, roughly 0.9% seen once. Gammadelta T cells were flow-sorted from PBMC into Vgamma9/Vdelta2+ and Vdelta2-negative populations for bulk analysis. Sequencing input: gamma-delta T cells from blood. These TCRs come from a pool of human donors (malaria-infected and uninfected, not separated).

Comments on this clone: The protein TCRdb lists belongs to a much larger clone and differs from this DNA's translation at residue 3, which points to a read error; the protein shown is made from the DNA. V and J are TRDV2 and TRDJ1; TRDD3 matches 10 bases. TCRdb records no J gene; here it was assigned by comparing the DNA to germline. Germline CDR1 is GEAIGNYY and CDR2 is EKD. The length of the CDR3 is 19 residues. The CDR3 protein is CARDPLTNTGGFSTDKLIF. Written as DNA, the CDR3 is TGTGCCCGTGACCCCCTAACCAATACTGGGGGATTCTCCACCGATAAACTCATCTTT.

Relative to its sample, this clone is medium-sized. Additional DNA sequences in this sample encode the identical CDR3. V gene TRDV2 combines with J gene TRDJ1; D unclear. V was shortened by 1 base and J by 2 bases, with 22 bases between the two germline ends. The germline V gene encodes CDR1 GEAIGNYY and CDR2 EKD. The CDR3 is made up of 18 amino acids. The CDR3 DNA reads TGTGCCTGTGACACAATCCCCGGGAATGAGAGAGGGACCGATAAACTCATCTTT. Translating it yields CACDTIPGNERGTDKLIF.

As regards this clone: TCRdb has a much larger clone's protein, which differs at residue 10 from the translation of this DNA, likely because of a read error; what is shown is the protein translated from the DNA. The V gene is TRDV2, but the J gene lacks a call; the D call of TRDD3 is as the table states it, not checked on the DNA. The germline V gene encodes CDR1 GEAIGNYY and CDR2 EKD. The CDR3 extends over 15 amino acids. The CDR3 region is CACDILTGGDRELIF. Here the CDR3 DNA reads TGTGCCTGTGACATCCTTACTGGGGGAGACCGGGAGCTCATCTTT.

This clone appeared many times. A far larger clone lies a single base away; this is likely a read error. The identical CDR3 is also encoded by other nucleotide sequences in the sample. This rearrangement joins TRDV1 to TRDJ1; the D gene is possibly TRDD2 (5 bases). The J gene, left out of TCRdb, was set here by checking the DNA against germline. The length of the CDR3 is 18 residues. Per the germline V gene, CDR1 is TSWWSYY and CDR2 is QGS. The V end was cut by 6 bases, the J end by 2 bases, with 25 bases between. This CDR3 is CALGDFPPFPGRTDKLIF. The CDR3 DNA sequence: TGTGCTCTTGGAGACTTTCCACCGTTTCCTGGTCGAACCGATAAACTCATCTTT.

Comment on this clone: The protein held in TCRdb is that of a much larger clone and does not match this DNA's translation at residue 18, likely because of a read error; the protein shown is translated from the DNA. The chain uses TRDV2 and TRDJ1, with TRDD3 identical over 8 bases. TCRdb records no J gene; here it was assigned by comparing the DNA to germline. Germline V gene sequence: CDR1 GEAIGNYY, CDR2 EKD. CDR3 length: 21 residues. The CDR3 DNA reads TGTGCCTGTGACACTCTCACTACTGGGGGCCTACCCGCTGACTACACCGATAGACTCATCTTT. Its translation: CACDTLTTGGLPADYTDRLIF.

About this clone: The protein that TCRdb holds for this DNA derives from a much larger clone and differs from the translated DNA at residue 9, which likely indicates a read error; the protein shown here is translated from the DNA. The chain uses TRDV2 and TRDJ1; D unclear. Because TCRdb records no J gene, it was assigned here through a match of the DNA to germline. The CDR3 length is 16 residues. Between the trimmed V and J ends, which lost 1 base and 3 bases, there was a span of 17 bases. The germline CDR1 and CDR2 sequences are GEAIGNYY and EKD. The DNA of the CDR3 is TGTGCCTGTGACACAGTTTCGGCGGAATACTCCGATAAACTCATCTTT. Its protein is CACDTVSAEYSDKLIF.

This clone was seen ten or more times. This DNA's translation and the protein TCRdb lists, from a much larger clone, do not match at residue 5, likely due to a read error; the protein shown is translated from the DNA. The chain couples TRDV2 to TRDJ1, with TRDD3 matching 10 bases. J was trimmed by 3 bases and V by 3 bases; bases with no gene match: 12. CDR3 length: 17 amino acids. CDR1 and CDR2 from the germline V gene are GEAIGNYY and EKD. CDR3 loop: CACDAVGGYADPDKLIF. CDR3 DNA: TGTGCCTGTGACGCCGTAGGGGGATACGCGGATCCCGATAAACTCATCTTT.

This clone was recorded a few times. The translation of this DNA and the TCRdb protein of a much larger clone differ at residue 4, probably owing to a read error; the protein shown here is translated from the DNA. The V and J genes are TRDV2 and TRDJ1; 12 bases agree with TRDD3. In the absence of a J gene in TCRdb, the DNA was matched to germline to assign it here. The CDR3 runs 17 residues. CDR1 is GEAIGNYY and CDR2 is EKD in the germline V gene. The CDR3 loop is CACNTSDPGGYADKLIF. CDR3 DNA sequence: TGTGCCTGTAACACCTCCGATCCTGGGGGATACGCCGATAAACTCATCTTT.

A word on this clone: The amino acid sequence in TCRdb belongs to a much larger clone and departs from this DNA's translation at residue 14, likely a sequencing read error; the sequence shown is translated from the DNA. The chain recombines TRDV1 with TRDJ1; 9 bases line up with TRDD2. The J gene, not given by TCRdb, was assigned here from a germline match of the nucleotide sequence. The CDR3 has 18 residues. CDR1 is TSWWSYY, CDR2 QGS, per germline. The CDR3 protein is CALGNLPTKSTYTGKLIF. The CDR3 nucleotides read TGTGCTCTTGGGAACCTTCCTACGAAGTCTACGTACACCGGTAAACTCATCTTT.

About this clone: Only one base separates this from a far larger clonotype, so it likely reflects a read error. Other DNA sequences in the same sample also yield this CDR3. This chain joins TRDV2 and TRDJ3; 13 nucleotides match TRDD3. Matching the DNA to germline supplied the J gene, which TCRdb does not give. This CDR3 comprises 21 residues. CDR1 GEAIGNYY and CDR2 EKD come from the germline V gene. The CDR3 protein is CACDTLRTGGYGTWDTRQMFF. The CDR3 region has the DNA TGCGCCTGTGACACCTTGCGTACTGGGGGATACGGGACCTGGGACACCCGACAGATGTTTTTC.

Comment on this clone: TCRdb's protein for this DNA is that of a much larger clone and differs from the translation at residue 14, likely a read error; the protein shown is the DNA translation. The chain employs TRDV1 and TRDJ1, with a weak D call TRDD2 (5 bases). The CDR3 is 23 amino acids. Germline-derived CDR1 and CDR2 are TSWWSYY and QGS. With 5 bases removed from V and 4 bases from J, the gap between germline ends came to 41 bases. The CDR3 region is CALGNPLGPRPHLANYPSDKLIF. The CDR3 DNA reads as TGTGCTCTTGGGAACCCCCTAGGTCCTAGACCCCATCTGGCGAACTATCCCAGCGATAAACTCATCTTT.

There are a few counts of this clone. TCRdb assigns this DNA the protein of a much larger clone, which departs from its translation at residue 7; this likely reflects a read error, and the protein shown comes from translating the DNA. The V and J genes are TRDV1 and TRDJ1; perhaps TRDD2 as D (5 bases). As TCRdb names no J gene, one was assigned here on the basis of a DNA match to germline. This CDR3 spans 18 amino acids. Per the germline V gene, CDR1 is TSWWSYY and CDR2 is QGS. The V and J ends lost 3 bases and 2 bases respectively, with 22 bases between them. CDR3 sequence (DNA): TGTGCTCTTGGGGACTTTCGACCGTTTCCTGGTCGAACCGATAAACTCATCTTT. Its protein product is CALGDFRPFPGRTDKLIF.

The table lists this clone with a few counts. TCRdb records a much larger clone's protein for this DNA, with a difference at residue 15 that likely arises from a read error; the protein given is the translation of the DNA. The chain uses TRDV2 and TRDJ3; D is perhaps TRDD3 (6 bases). No J gene is reported in TCRdb; it was inferred here by comparing the DNA with germline. CDR1 and CDR2 from the germline V gene are GEAIGNYY and EKD. CDR3 size: 18 residues. CDR3 sequence reads: CACDTGGFSSWDTRRMFF. The CDR3 bases are TGTGCCTGTGACACTGGGGGTTTCAGCTCCTGGGACACCCGACGGATGTTTTTC.

This clone occurred a few times. Since a far larger clone is one base different, this is likely a read error. The same CDR3 also results from other DNA sequences found in this sample. This chain uses TRDV1 with TRDJ1, with D possibly TRDD3 on 7 matching bases. CDR3 length: 19 residues. Germline V gene lookup returns CDR1 TSWWSYY and CDR2 QGS. The CDR3 bases are TGTGCTCTTGGGAACCTTCCGGGCGGCTGGGGGCAGTACACCGACAAACTCATCTTT. This sequence encodes CALGNLPGGWGQYTDKLIF.

This clone was detected a few times. The protein recorded in TCRdb matches a much larger clone and deviates from this DNA's translation at residue 7, suggesting a read error; the protein here is obtained by translating the DNA. CDR3 protein: CALGERPPTQLGDTGTDKLIF. The CDR3 DNA reads TGTGCTCTTGGGGAACGCCCTCCTACGCAGTTGGGGGATACTGGCACCGATAAACTCATCTTT. The chain has TRDV1 and TRDJ1, with TRDD3 matching over 10 bases. This CDR3 is 21 amino acids long. In germline, CDR1 is TSWWSYY, CDR2 QGS. J lost 1 base, V lost 1 base, and 18 bases had no gene match.

As concerns this clone: The junction does not match germline at one end; this may be a read error. This specimen includes other DNA sequences encoding the same CDR3. V and J are TRDV2 and TRDJ1; TRDD3 aligns across 8 bases. This CDR3 spans 19 amino acids. Germline assignment: CDR1 GEAIGNYY and CDR2 EKD. DNA of the CDR3: TGTGCTTGTGACACCCTACGAGTGGGGGATCCCAATTACACCGATAAGCTCATCTTT. Protein product: CACDTLRVGDPNYTDKLIF.

In regard to this clone: The protein TCRdb lists belongs to a much larger clone and differs from this DNA's translation at residue 14, which points to a read error; the protein shown is made from the DNA. The gene calls are TRDV1 and TRDJ3; 12 bases are a match to TRDD3. Germline V lookup: CDR1 TSWWSYY, CDR2 QGS. This CDR3 is 19 amino acids long. The CDR3: CALGELLGDTVWDARQMFF. As DNA, the CDR3 is TGTGCTCTTGGGGAACTACTGGGGGATACTGTCTGGGACGCCCGACAGATGTTTTTC.

Regarding this clone: This DNA translates differently at residue 13 from the TCRdb protein, which is that of a much larger clone; a read error is likely, and the protein shown is the DNA's own translation. This chain connects TRDV2 to TRDJ1; perhaps TRDD3 as D (6 bases). Germline matching of the DNA provided the J gene here, since TCRdb leaves it blank. With 4 bases removed from V and 6 bases from J, the gap between germline ends came to 35 bases. The CDR3 has 20 amino acids. The germline CDR1 and CDR2 sequences are GEAIGNYY and EKD. Here the CDR3 DNA reads TGTGCCTGTGATACGCAGCTCCGCCTATTCAAGGGGGTGGGGGTAAATAAACTCATCTTT. Amino acid sequence: CACDTQLRLFKGVGVNKLIF.

As concerns this clone: Translating this DNA gives a protein that differs at residue 11 from the TCRdb one, which belongs to a much larger clone; a read error is likely, and the protein shown is this translation. V is TRDV1 and J is TRDJ1; TRDD3 agrees at 13 bases. In germline, CDR1 is TSWWSYY, CDR2 QGS. The CDR3 length is 25 residues. Germline trimming cut 5 bases from V and 3 bases from J; bases unmatched to any gene: 33. In nucleotides, the CDR3 is TGTGCTCTTGGGAAAAATAGGGCAAAAGACTCCCGCATACTGGGGGATACGCCGGGGTCCGATAAACTCATCTTT. It yields the protein CALGKNRAKDSRILGDTPGSDKLIF.

The genes are TRDV1 and TRDJ1, with 7 bases lining up with TRDD2. Assignment of the J gene here rests on matching the DNA to germline, because TCRdb gives none. Germline V lookup: CDR1 TSWWSYY, CDR2 QGS. The CDR3 has 21 amino acids. V was clipped by 4 bases and J by 0 bases; unmatched bases: 23. The CDR3 DNA follows: TGTGCTCTTGGGGTTCAAACGGGGCTTCCTAGTATGCGTGGGTACACCGATAAACTCATCTTT. Amino acids: CALGVQTGLPSMRGYTDKLIF.

As concerns this clone: TCRdb's entry gives the protein of a much larger clone, which mismatches this DNA's translation at residue 4, likely from a read error; the protein reported here is translated from the DNA. The rearrangement uses TRDV2 and TRDJ1, with D hard to call. TCRdb gives no J gene; it was assigned here by matching the DNA to germline. The CDR3 has 14 amino acids. Germline assignment: CDR1 GEAIGNYY and CDR2 EKD. The CDR3 loop reads CACVTVSASDKLIF. CDR3 sequence (DNA): TGTGCCTGTGTCACCGTCAGTGCTTCCGATAAACTCATCTTT.

Points on this clone: Given a far larger clone just one base away, this is likely a sequencing read error. TRDV1 is the V gene, and the J gene was not called; the table's D call, TRDD3, has no DNA check behind it. This CDR3 has 15 residues. From germline, CDR1 is TSWWSYY and CDR2 QGS. The CDR3 DNA is TGTGCTCTTGGGGAATTCCCCCGGAGAGCCGATAAGCTCATCTTT. It is translated as CALGEFPRRADKLIF.

A note on this clone: The protein TCRdb lists belongs to a much larger clone and differs from this DNA's translation at residue 8, which points to a read error; the protein shown is made from the DNA. The chain links TRDV1 to TRDJ1; D might be TRDD3 (5 bases). The ends were cut back, 3 bases at V and 0 bases at J, with 14 bases in the middle. The CDR3 sequence is 16 residues long. From germline, CDR1 is TSWWSYY and CDR2 QGS. The CDR3 protein is CALGDRGLLYTDKLIF. CDR3 coding DNA: TGTGCTCTTGGGGACAGGGGGCTCCTGTACACCGATAAACTCATCTTT.

Turning to this clone: A single base is all that separates this from a far larger clone, so a read error is likely. The same CDR3 can be traced to other DNA sequences in this sample. This chain links TRDV1 with TRDJ1, with 9 bases identical to TRDD3. The CDR3 length is 21 residues. The V segment lost 4 bases and the J segment 7 bases; nucleotides outside the gene matches: 28. CDR1 and CDR2 from the germline V gene are TSWWSYY and QGS. The CDR3 DNA reads as TGTGCTCTTGGGGGTTGTTCCTACCCGTCCGTGATACTGGGGGACCGGCTTAAACTCATCTTT. Protein sequence: CALGGCSYPSVILGDRLKLIF.

In regard to this clone: The mismatch at residues 4 and 7 between this DNA's translation and the TCRdb protein of a much larger clone likely reflects a read error; the protein shown is translated from the DNA. The chain joins TRDV1 to TRDJ1; D is perhaps TRDD2 (6 bases). Trimming shortened V by 8 bases and J by 5 bases, and 12 bases separated the two germline ends. CDR3 length: 12 amino acids. The V gene's germline CDR1 is TSWWSYY and CDR2 QGS. DNA of the CDR3: TGTGCTCTTTCTTCCTCCTGGGATAAACTCATCTTT. Translating gives CALSSSWDKLIF.